This passage covers 13 T cell receptor beta chains from one sample sequenced in a study of early T cells in non-severe SARS-CoV-2 infection. MiXCR was run by TCRdb on the 5' RACE reads, yielding one entry per CDR3 protein. The repertoire consists of some 42,000 distinct CDR3 sequences, with about 5.9% occurring once and the leading ten covering approximately 7.5%. This specimen was whole blood, taken at baseline. These receptors originate from an adult who was a healthcare worker with PCR-confirmed SARS-CoV-2 infection or an uninfected control (not recorded which).

This clonotype was observed at least ten times. The rearrangement links TRBV7-2 to TRBJ2-7, with 7 bases matching TRBD1. The V gene's germline CDR1 is SGHTA and CDR2 FQGNSA. With 5 bases clipped from V and 1 base from J, the junction kept 8 bases outside the gene matches. CDR3 length: 15 residues. The CDR3, as DNA: TGTGCCAGCAGCAAGCAACCGGGACAGTCCTACGAGCAGTACTTC. Its translation is CASSKQPGQSYEQYF.

The chain employs TRBV10-3 and TRBJ1-5; D gene ambiguous. Trimming removed 2 bases from V and 6 bases from J, with 11 bases in between. This CDR3 comprises 14 residues. The germline V gene encodes CDR1 ENHRY and CDR2 SYGVKD. The CDR3 protein is CAISETVGGQPQHF. CDR3 bases: TGTGCCATCAGTGAGACAGTCGGCGGTCAGCCCCAGCATTTT.

This clonotype was counted only a few times. J is TRBJ2-7 and V is TRBV19, with D perhaps TRBD1 or TRBD2 (5 bases each). V shed 8 bases and J shed 3 bases, with 14 bases lying between them. The germline V gene encodes CDR1 LNHDA and CDR2 SQIVND (reference sequence). This CDR3 region has 13 residues. CDR3 DNA sequence: TGTGCCAGTGGAGTGGGGACCATCTACGAGCAGTACTTC. Its translation is CASGVGTIYEQYF. The complete variable domain, with remaining parts taken from reference TRBV19 and TRBJ2-7, reads DGGITQSPKYLFRKEGQNVTLSCEQNLNHDAMYWYRQDPGQGLRLIYYSQIVNDFQKGDIAEGYSVSREKKESFPLTVTSAQKNPTAFYLCASGVGTIYEQYFGPGTRLTVT.

This clonotype was detected many times. This chain connects TRBV6-1 to TRBJ1-1; D gene uncertain. CDR1 and CDR2 from the germline V gene are MNHNS and SASEGT. Between the trimmed V and J ends, which lost 1 base and 0 bases, there was a span of 9 bases. The CDR3 has 15 amino acids. The CDR3 DNA sequence: TGTGCCAGCAGTGAAGGTGGAGGGATGAACACTGAAGCTTTCTTT. This codes for CASSEGGGMNTEAFF.

This clonotype was counted a few times. The chain carries TRBV20-1 and TRBJ2-1, with TRBD1 identical over 8 bases. Trimming cost V 3 bases and J 9 bases; bases outside gene matches: 7. CDR3 size: 13 residues. In germline, CDR1 is DFQATT, CDR2 SNEGSKA (reference sequence). The CDR3 reads CSASRQGRSEQFF. The CDR3 nucleotides are TGCAGTGCTAGTCGACAGGGGAGGAGTGAGCAGTTCTTC.

This sequence joins TRBV6-4 and TRBJ2-3; 10 bases fit TRBD1. The CDR3 sequence is 16 residues long. V lost 0 bases, J lost 2 bases, and 2 bases stayed unmatched. The germline gives CDR1 MRHNA, CDR2 SNTAGT. CDR3: CASSDSDRGDTDTQYF. The CDR3 nucleotides read TGTGCCAGCAGTGACTCGGACAGGGGGGACACAGATACGCAGTATTTT.

This clonotype was counted between two and nine times. The CDR3 DNA follows: TGTGCCAGCAGTTTCTACGGGGGGACTGAAGCTTTCTTT. Encoded protein: CASSFYGGTEAFF. The V gene is TRBV27, the J gene TRBJ1-1; a possible D gene is TRBD1 (5 bases). The germline CDR1 and CDR2 sequences are MNHEY and SMNVEV (reference sequence). The CDR3 covers 13 residues. With 3 bases removed from V and 5 bases from J, the gap between germline ends came to 10 bases.

This clonotype has ten or more counts. V and J are TRBV6-5 and TRBJ1-2, with D maybe TRBD1 (6 bases). Germline V gene lookup returns CDR1 MNHEY and CDR2 SVGAGI. CDR3 length: 16 residues. V was shortened by 3 bases and J by 0 bases, with 14 bases between the two germline ends. The CDR3 region is CASSYGGTRSNYGYTF. CDR3 DNA sequence: TGTGCCAGCAGTTATGGGGGGACACGATCTAACTATGGCTACACCTTC.

The chain combines TRBV20-1 with TRBJ2-7; 8 nucleotides agree with TRBD2. Germline lookup yields CDR1 DFQATT and CDR2 SNEGSKA (reference sequence). The CDR3 has 11 residues. The CDR3 region is CRAGESYEQYF. Written as DNA, the CDR3 is TGCAGAGCGGGGGAGTCCTACGAGCAGTACTTC.

Notes on this clonotype: This may arise from a read error, as a much more abundant clone is one base away. The V call is TRBV12-3 or TRBV12-4, the J call TRBJ1-1, with TRBD1 matching 8 bases. This CDR3 comprises 14 residues. V lost 6 bases to trimming and J lost 1 base; unmatched junction nucleotides: 4. The CDR3 nucleotides are TGTGCCAGCAGCCCCGGACAGGGGAACACTGAAGCTTTCTTT. The encoded protein is CASSPGQGNTEAFF.

This clonotype was counted ten times or more. The chain recombines TRBV30 with TRBJ2-4; D might be TRBD1 (5 bases). The V gene's germline CDR1 is GTSNPN and CDR2 SVGIG (reference sequence). This CDR3 is built from 13 residues. Trimming pared 8 bases from V and 6 bases from J, leaving 17 bases between. The CDR3 spells CALGGEGVNIQYF. For the CDR3, the DNA is TGTGCCCTTGGTGGGGAAGGGGTAAACATTCAGTACTTC.

As concerns this clonotype: This sequence may be a read error, since a much larger clone differs from it by one base. The rearrangement uses TRBV3-1 and TRBJ1-1; D is undetermined. Looked up from germline, CDR1 is LGHDT and CDR2 is YNNKEL (reference sequence). This CDR3 has 14 residues. CDR3 bases: TGTACCAGCAGCCAAAGTACATCATGGGCTGAAGCTTTCTTT. This gives the protein CTSSQSTSWAEAFF.

This clonotype showed up many times. The chain combines TRBV19 with TRBJ2-3; D gene ambiguous. CDR3 length: 13 residues. Germline V gene sequence: CDR1 LNHDA, CDR2 SQIVND (reference sequence). Trimming removed 7 bases from V and 1 base from J, with 9 bases in between. The CDR3 loop reads CASKRVGTDTQYF. As DNA, the CDR3 is TGTGCCAGTAAGCGAGTAGGCACAGATACGCAGTATTTT.